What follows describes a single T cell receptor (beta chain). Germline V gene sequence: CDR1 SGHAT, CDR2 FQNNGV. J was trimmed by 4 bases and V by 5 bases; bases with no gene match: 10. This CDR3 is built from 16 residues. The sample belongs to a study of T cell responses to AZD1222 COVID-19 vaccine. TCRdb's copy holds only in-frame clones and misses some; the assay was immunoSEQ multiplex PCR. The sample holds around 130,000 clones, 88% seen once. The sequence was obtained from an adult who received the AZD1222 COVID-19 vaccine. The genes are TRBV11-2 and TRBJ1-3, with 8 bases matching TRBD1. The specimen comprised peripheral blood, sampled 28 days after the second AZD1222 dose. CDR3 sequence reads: CASSQGAVLRGNTIYF. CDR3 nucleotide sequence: TGTGCCAGCAGCCAGGGGGCTGTACTCAGGGGAAACACCATATATTTT.